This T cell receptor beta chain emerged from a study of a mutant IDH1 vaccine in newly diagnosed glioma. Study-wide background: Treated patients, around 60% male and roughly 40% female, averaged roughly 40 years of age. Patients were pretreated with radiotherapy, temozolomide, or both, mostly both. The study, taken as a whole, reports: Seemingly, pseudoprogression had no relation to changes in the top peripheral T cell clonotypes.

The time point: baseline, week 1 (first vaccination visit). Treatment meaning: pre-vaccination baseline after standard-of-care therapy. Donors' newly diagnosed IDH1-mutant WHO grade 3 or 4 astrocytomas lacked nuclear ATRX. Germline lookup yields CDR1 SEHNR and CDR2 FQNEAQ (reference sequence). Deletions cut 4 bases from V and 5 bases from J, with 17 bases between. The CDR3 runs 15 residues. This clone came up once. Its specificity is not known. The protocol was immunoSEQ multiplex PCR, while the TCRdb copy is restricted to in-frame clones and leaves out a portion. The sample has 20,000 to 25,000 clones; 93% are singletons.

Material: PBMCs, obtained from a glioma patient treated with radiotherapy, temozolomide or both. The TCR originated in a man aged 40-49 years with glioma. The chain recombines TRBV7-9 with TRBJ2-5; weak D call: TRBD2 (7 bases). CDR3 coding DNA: TGTGCCAGCAGCTCCGGGGGGCGCGGGGTGGAGACCCAGTACTTC. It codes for CASSSGGRGVETQYF.